The 27 T cell receptor beta chains presented below share a single source sample, sequenced in a study of CD8 T cells in Susac syndrome. With random hexamers, roughly 0.5 to 1 ug RNA was reverse transcribed. Each CDR3 protein is one row after TCRdb ran MiXCR on the immunoSEQ multiplex PCR reads. This table has 150,000 to 200,000 distinct CDR3 sequences, around 94% appearing once. Sequences were obtained from CD4+ T cells from PBMCs. The receptors were sampled from a human donor in good health.

The genes are TRBV20-1 and TRBJ2-7, with D unclear. This CDR3 has 13 amino acids. V was trimmed by 2 bases and J by 0 bases, leaving 8 bases between them. Germline V gives CDR1 DFQATT, CDR2 SNEGSKA (reference sequence). The CDR3: CSARLRNSYEQYF. In DNA form, the CDR3 reads TGCAGTGCTAGACTCAGGAACTCCTACGAGCAGTACTTC.

The gene calls are TRBV29-1 and TRBJ1-1; D remains unclear. This CDR3 spans 14 amino acids. Trimming removed 3 bases from V and 4 bases from J, with 15 bases in between. Germline assignment: CDR1 SQVTM and CDR2 ANQGSEA. This chain's CDR3 is CSVEFVGRSTEAFF. The CDR3 bases are TGCAGCGTTGAGTTCGTGGGAAGGAGCACTGAAGCTTTCTTT.

This chain links TRBV4-3 with TRBJ2-7, with a tentative D call TRBD2 (5 bases). The V gene's germline CDR1 is LGHNA and CDR2 YSLEER. CDR3 size: 14 residues. V lost 2 bases to trimming and J lost 0 bases, with 8 bases between them. In DNA form, the CDR3 reads TGCGCCAGCAGCCAACAAGCGGACTCCTACGAGCAGTACTTC. It specifies CASSQQADSYEQYF.

The chain recombines TRBV4-3 with TRBJ2-3, with TRBD2 matching 13 bases. Germline trimming cut 4 bases from V and 7 bases from J; bases unmatched to any gene: 8. CDR1 LGHNA and CDR2 YSLEER come from the germline V gene. The CDR3 loop spans 16 amino acids. CDR3 sequence (DNA): TGCGCCAGCAGCCCAACGGGACTAGCGGGGACAAATACGCAGTATTTT. Amino acid sequence: CASSPTGLAGTNTQYF.

The chain joins TRBV5-1 to TRBJ2-1, with D perhaps TRBD1 or TRBD2 (5 bases each). The CDR3 contains 15 residues. The germline gives CDR1 SGHRS, CDR2 YFSETQ. V shed 0 bases and J shed 8 bases, with 15 bases lying between them. CDR3 in amino acids: CASSLGSGDLDEQFF. The CDR3 region has the DNA TGCGCCAGCAGCTTGGGGTCTGGGGACCTGGATGAGCAGTTCTTC.

The gene calls are TRBV6-2 or TRBV6-3 and TRBJ2-1; D possibly corresponds to TRBD1 (5 bases). Germline V gene lookup returns CDR1 MNHEY and CDR2 SVGEGT. The V end lost 5 bases, the J end lost 5 bases, and 19 bases lay between the germline ends. The CDR3 runs 16 residues. The CDR3 bases are TGTGCCAGCAGTGTGGTAGGGGCCCCCGGCAACAATGAGCAGTTCTTC. Translated: CASSVVGAPGNNEQFF.

J is TRBJ2-1 and V is TRBV29-1; 7 bases map to TRBD1. Germline CDR1 SQVTM, CDR2 ANQGSEA. The CDR3 contains 13 residues. J lost 1 base, V lost 6 bases, and 3 bases had no gene match. CDR3 DNA sequence: TGCAGCGTCGAGGGACAGTCCTACAATGAGCAGTTCTTC. Amino acid sequence: CSVEGQSYNEQFF.

The count of this clonotype is one. The chain couples TRBV13 to TRBJ2-3; D call uncertain. CDR1 and CDR2 from the germline V gene are PRHDT and FYEKMQ (reference sequence). V lost 8 bases to trimming and J lost 0 bases, with 15 bases between them. The CDR3 consists of 15 residues. The CDR3 here is CASREGSLSTDTQYF. Written as DNA, the CDR3 is TGTGCCAGCCGAGAAGGCAGCCTAAGCACAGATACGCAGTATTTT.

This chain joins TRBV4-3 and TRBJ2-5; TRBD1 aligns across 11 bases. The CDR3 extends over 15 amino acids. The junction had 4 bases not matched to a gene; V was cut back by 0 bases and J by 7 bases. CDR1 and CDR2 from the germline V gene are LGHNA and YSLEER. In DNA form, the CDR3 reads TGCGCCAGCAGCCAAGACCGGGACAGGGGGGCGACCCAGTACTTC. Translating gives CASSQDRDRGATQYF.

The chain uses TRBV6-2 or TRBV6-3 and TRBJ2-5; TRBD1 matches at 10 bases. The V gene's germline CDR1 is MNHEY and CDR2 SVGEGT. V lost 8 bases and J lost 6; bases outside the gene matches: 3. This CDR3 comprises 12 residues. The CDR3 sequence: CASGDRGKTQYF. The CDR3 region has the DNA TGTGCCAGCGGGGACAGGGGAAAGACCCAGTACTTC.

The chain carries TRBV3-1 and TRBJ2-7; 8 nucleotides align to TRBD2. The V gene end was trimmed by 0 bases and the J gene end by 3 bases; junction bases not matched to a gene: 1. Germline V gene data show CDR1 as LGHDT and CDR2 as YNNKEL (reference sequence). The CDR3 is 14 residues long. DNA for the CDR3: TGTGCCAGCAGCCAAGAGGGACTAGTCTACGAGCAGTACTTC. Its translation: CASSQEGLVYEQYF.

This rearrangement joins TRBV4-3 to TRBJ2-1; possible D gene TRBD2, 6 bases. From germline, CDR1 is LGHNA and CDR2 YSLEER. Trimming cost V 0 bases and J 4 bases, with 13 bases left between them. CDR3 length equals 16 residues. Written as DNA, the CDR3 is TGCGCCAGCAGCCAAGACCGCCGACTAGATTACAATGAGCAGTTCTTC. Its translation: CASSQDRRLDYNEQFF.

Concerning this clonotype: It is likely a read error, because the conserved phenylalanine at the end of the CDR3 is missing. J is TRBJ2-1 and V is TRBV20-1; TRBD1 might be the D (7 bases). V was clipped by 5 bases and J by 0 bases, with 8 bases between them. The germline V gene has CDR1 DFQATT and CDR2 SNEGSKA (reference sequence). The CDR3 is 13 residues long. The DNA for the CDR3 is TGCAGTGCTCAGGGGGGCTCCTACAATGAGCAGTTCCTC. This gives the protein CSAQGGSYNEQFL.

This clonotype occurred once. The V gene is TRBV12-3 or TRBV12-4, the J gene TRBJ2-1, with 8 positions matching TRBD2. J lost 3 bases, V lost 6 bases, and 7 bases had no gene match. This CDR3 has 15 amino acids. The CDR3 DNA is TGTGCCAGCAGCTCACTAGCGGTTTACTACAATGAGCAGTTCTTC. Protein: CASSSLAVYYNEQFF.

The chain is built from TRBV20-1 and TRBJ1-4; D is undetermined. This CDR3 is 11 amino acids long. V was trimmed by 6 bases and J by 5 bases, leaving 7 bases between them. From germline, CDR1 is DFQATT and CDR2 SNEGSKA (reference sequence). The CDR3: CSAEANEKLFF. CDR3 DNA sequence: TGCAGTGCGGAAGCAAATGAAAAACTGTTTTTT.

The rearrangement links TRBV18 to TRBJ2-1; TRBD1 agrees at 11 bases. Trimming at V came to 3 bases and at J to 2 bases, leaving 9 bases not matched to a gene. This CDR3 comprises 18 residues. Germline values: CDR1 KGHSH, CDR2 LQKENI. The CDR3 reads CASSPLQDRGLAYNEQFF. CDR3 in DNA: TGTGCCAGCTCACCCCTTCAGGACAGGGGGCTTGCCTACAATGAGCAGTTCTTC.

The chain joins TRBV4-3 to TRBJ2-1, with D possibly being TRBD2 (6 bases). The CDR3 totals 16 residues. V lost 3 bases and J lost 4, with 16 bases in between. CDR1 is LGHNA, CDR2 YSLEER, per germline. The CDR3 DNA is TGCGCCAGCAGCCAGTCTCCGGGACTTGGTTACAATGAGCAGTTCTTC. It encodes CASSQSPGLGYNEQFF.

The gene calls are TRBV7-2 and TRBJ2-1; D unclear. CDR1 and CDR2 from the germline V gene are SGHTA and FQGNSA. V was trimmed by 2 bases and J by 3 bases, leaving 5 bases between them. CDR3 length: 13 amino acids. DNA of the CDR3: TGTGCCAGCAGCTTAAGCATCTACAATGAGCAGTTCTTC. This sequence encodes CASSLSIYNEQFF.

V is TRBV5-4 and J is TRBJ2-3, with D maybe TRBD1 (6 bases). The CDR3 consists of 14 residues. Trimming removed 4 bases at V and 2 bases at J, with 11 bases between. The germline gives CDR1 SGHNT, CDR2 YYREEE (reference sequence). The CDR3 reads CASSPRGLTDTQYF. CDR3 sequence (DNA): TGTGCCAGCAGCCCCAGGGGCCTCACAGATACGCAGTATTTT.

The V gene is TRBV20-1, the J gene TRBJ2-1, with a possible D match to TRBD1 (6 bases). CDR3 length: 12 amino acids. CDR1 DFQATT and CDR2 SNEGSKA come from the germline V gene (reference sequence). V was clipped by 8 bases and J by 4 bases, with 12 bases between them. CDR3 sequence (DNA): TGCAGTACTATTACAGGGTACAATGAGCAGTTCTTC. This sequence encodes CSTITGYNEQFF.

The gene calls are TRBV2 and TRBJ2-5, with 11 nucleotides matching TRBD2. CDR3 length equals 14 residues. J gave up 2 bases and V 6 bases, and 2 bases lay outside the gene matches. Germline CDR1 and CDR2: SNHLY and FYNNEI. The CDR3 sequence is CASRRLAGQETQYF. The CDR3 DNA is TGTGCCAGCAGGCGACTAGCGGGACAAGAGACCCAGTACTTC.

The J gene is TRBJ1-4, the V gene TRBV4-3; D is perhaps TRBD1 (5 bases). V lost 0 bases, J lost 7 bases, and 18 bases lay in between. The CDR3 covers 17 residues. Germline CDR1 reads LGHNA; CDR2 reads YSLEER. CDR3 sequence reads: CASSQDPGDLGPEKLFF. CDR3 nucleotides: TGCGCCAGCAGCCAAGATCCCGGAGACCTGGGGCCTGAAAAACTGTTTTTT.

This rearrangement joins TRBV3-1 to TRBJ1-6; D is unresolved. The V end was cut by 0 bases, the J end by 10 bases, with 13 bases between. CDR1 and CDR2 from the germline V gene are LGHDT and YNNKEL (reference sequence). This CDR3 is built from 15 residues. CDR3 DNA: TGTGCCAGCAGCCAAGATATCGGGCCCCAATCACCCCTCCACTTT. It translates to CASSQDIGPQSPLHF.

This clonotype has just one count. The V call is TRBV12-3 or TRBV12-4, the J call TRBJ1-4; D gene ambiguous. The CDR3 is 15 amino acids. Trimming took 7 bases from V and 4 from J, leaving 16 bases between them. As DNA, the CDR3 is TGTGCCAGCACTCAAGGGTTACCGAGTAATGAAAAACTGTTTTTT. Its translation: CASTQGLPSNEKLFF.

This chain joins TRBV29-1 and TRBJ1-2, with 9 positions matching TRBD1. The junction had 9 bases not matched to a gene; V was cut back by 6 bases and J by 1 base. The CDR3 runs to 15 residues. Germline values: CDR1 SQVTM, CDR2 ANQGSEA. CDR3 in DNA: TGCAGCGTCACACCCGACAGGGGGTTTAACTATGGCTACACCTTC. Translated: CSVTPDRGFNYGYTF.

The chain employs TRBV6-5 and TRBJ2-3; D may be TRBD1 (6 bases). Germline CDR1 reads MNHEY; CDR2 reads SVGAGI. Trimming left V 7 bases short and J 1 base short, with 15 bases between. The CDR3 has 15 residues. The CDR3 sequence: CASKRLGQRTDTQYF. The CDR3 DNA sequence: TGTGCCAGCAAGCGATTAGGACAGCGCACAGATACGCAGTATTTT.

The rearrangement joins TRBV7-8 to TRBJ2-1; a weak D match, TRBD2 (6 bases). This CDR3 has 14 residues. Germline V gene sequence: CDR1 SGHVS, CDR2 FQNEAQ. The CDR3 region has the DNA TGTGCTTCAACGATTGGAGGGACTTACAATGAGCAGTTCTTC. Its protein is CASTIGGTYNEQFF.